Listed below are T cell receptor beta chains from one sample, sequenced in a study of blood T cell repertoires in COVID-19. The table came from immunoSEQ multiplex PCR; TCRdb's copy has only in-frame clones and leaves some out. Counted here are some 37,000 clones, 81% occurring once; the ten biggest clones make up approximately 32%. Source material: peripheral blood. Source of these receptors: a man of 80 years or more with active or convalescent COVID-19. Each CDR3 is given with its conserved first and last residue. A D gene is named only where the DNA matches it firmly. Some rows mark clone size as missing; the rest say once, few, many or name a class of expanded clone.

TRBV7-6	.	TRBD2	TRBJ2-2	CASSFLGLAGGRTGELFF	TGTGCCAGCAGCTTCCTAGGGCTAGCGGGGGGTCGGACCGGGGAGCTGTTTTTT
TRBV18	few	.	TRBJ1-5	CASSQDRQSNQPQHF	TGTGCCAGCTCACAGGACAGACAATCCAATCAGCCCCAGCATTTT
TRBV6-2/TRBV6-3	.	TRBD2	TRBJ2-2	CASSYGLAGGLAGELFF	TGTGCCAGCAGTTACGGACTAGCGGGAGGCCTGGCCGGGGAGCTGTTTTTT
TRBV2	.	.	TRBJ1-1	CASRPGEDGDTEAFF	TGTGCCAGCAGACCCGGGGAGGATGGTGACACTGAAGCTTTCTTT
TRBV4-3	few	TRBD1	TRBJ2-2	CASSPRQGAWSGELFF	TGCGCCAGCAGCCCTAGACAGGGGGCATGGTCCGGGGAGCTGTTTTTT
TRBV7-3	.	.	TRBJ1-6	CASSFLRTGNSPLHF	TGTGCCAGCAGCTTTTTAAGAACAGGTAATTCACCCCTCCACTTT
TRBV18	.	.	TRBJ1-5	CASSPAGGQPQHF	TGTGCCAGCTCACCAGCGGGAGGTCAGCCCCAGCATTTT
TRBV5-1	.	.	TRBJ2-5	CASSRGVRQETQYF	TGCGCCAGCAGCCGGGGTGTCCGGCAAGAGACCCAGTACTTC
TRBV7-2	.	.	TRBJ2-7	CASSLGSNYEQYF	TGTGCCAGCAGCTTAGGGAGCAACTACGAGCAGTACTTC
TRBV7-8	.	.	TRBJ2-3	CASSSGQGRSDTQYF	TGTGCCAGCAGCTCGGGCCAGGGAAGGTCAGATACGCAGTATTTT
TRBV7-2	.	TRBD2	TRBJ2-1	CASSQGRLAEDEQFF	TGTGCCAGCAGCCAAGGGAGACTAGCGGAGGATGAGCAGTTCTTC
TRBV7-9	.	.	TRBJ1-1	CASSSRTNTEAFF	TGTGCCAGCAGCTCCCGGACAAACACTGAAGCTTTCTTT
TRBV2	.	.	TRBJ2-3	CASSEIQSTDTQYF	TGTGCCAGCAGTGAAATACAGAGCACAGATACGCAGTATTTT
TRBV5-1	few	.	TRBJ2-1	CASSNPQAHNEQFF	TGCGCCAGCTCCAACCCCCAAGCGCACAATGAGCAGTTCTTC
TRBV4-1	.	.	TRBJ1-5	CASSQDAAQPQHF	TGCGCCAGCAGCCAAGACGCGGCTCAGCCCCAGCATTTT
TRBV5-1	.	.	TRBJ2-1	CASSLERDYNEQFF	TGCGCCAGCAGCTTGGAGAGGGACTACAATGAGCAGTTCTTC
TRBV28	.	.	TRBJ1-2	CASRSPAGEGYGYTF	TGTGCCAGCAGAAGCCCGGCAGGGGAGGGGTATGGCTACACCTTC
TRBV5-1	few	TRBD2	TRBJ2-3	CASSFSGGQVDTQYF	TGCGCCAGCAGCTTTAGCGGGGGCCAGGTGGATACGCAGTATTTT
TRBV27	.	.	TRBJ1-1	CASTKGPGGMNSEAFF	TGTGCCAGCACAAAGGGCCCGGGAGGTATGAACAGTGAAGCTTTCTTT